This T cell receptor (beta chain) is drawn from a study of OX40 agonist ivuxolimab in advanced cancers. On the study more broadly: The diagnoses of dose-escalation patients were hepatocellular carcinoma, melanoma, renal cell or head and neck cancer. Cohort: 75% to 90% men, mean age approximately 60, aged roughly 23 to 90. Study-level points and caveats: Within 6 weeks, CD4+ and CD8+ blood T cells expanded clonally at 0.1 to 3.0 mg/kg.

Looked up from germline, CDR1 is SGHAT and CDR2 is FQNNGV. The CDR3 spans 15 residues. The V and J ends lost 3 bases and 4 bases respectively, with 13 bases between them. Sampling times: baseline, cycle 4 day 1, cycle 7 day 1. Measured with immunoSEQ multiplex PCR; TCRdb has only the in-frame clones, and not every one. The sample lists around 84,000 clones, around 90% occurring once. Notes on this clone: As yet, its antigen is unknown.

The TCR comes from an adult with an advanced solid tumor such as melanoma, head and neck, liver or kidney cancer. V and J are TRBV11-2 and TRBJ1-3; tentative D call: TRBD1 (6 bases). The specimen was CD4+ or CD8+ T cells sorted from blood, collected in a trial of the OX40 agonist ivuxolimab. The CDR3 coding sequence is TGTGCCAGCAGCTTGGGGTTGGGGGCCGGAAACACCATATATTTT. Encoded protein: CASSLGLGAGNTIYF.